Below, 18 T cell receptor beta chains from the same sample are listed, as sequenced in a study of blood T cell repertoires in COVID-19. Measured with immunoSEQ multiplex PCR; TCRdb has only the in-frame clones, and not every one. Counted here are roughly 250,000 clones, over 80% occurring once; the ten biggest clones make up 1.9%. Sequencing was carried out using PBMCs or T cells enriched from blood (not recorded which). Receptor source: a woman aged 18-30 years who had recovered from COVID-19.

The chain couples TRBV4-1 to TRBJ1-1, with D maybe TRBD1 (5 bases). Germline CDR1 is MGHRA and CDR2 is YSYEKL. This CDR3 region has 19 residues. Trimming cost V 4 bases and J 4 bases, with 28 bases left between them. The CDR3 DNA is TGCGCCAGCAGCCTTTGGCCGAAAGACGGGGGAGGAGGAACCACTGAAGCTTTCTTT. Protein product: CASSLWPKDGGGGTTEAFF.

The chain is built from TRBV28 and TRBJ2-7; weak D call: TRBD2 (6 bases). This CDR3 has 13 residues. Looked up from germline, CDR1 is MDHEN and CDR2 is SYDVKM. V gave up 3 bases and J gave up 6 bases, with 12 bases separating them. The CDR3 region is CASSLTRPREQYF. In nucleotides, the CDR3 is TGTGCCAGCAGTTTGACTAGGCCGCGCGAGCAGTACTTC.

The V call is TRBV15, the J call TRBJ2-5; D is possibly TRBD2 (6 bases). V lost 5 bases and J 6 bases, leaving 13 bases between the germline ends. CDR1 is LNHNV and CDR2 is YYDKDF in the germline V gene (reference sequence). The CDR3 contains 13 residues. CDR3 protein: CATSGNSGQTQYF. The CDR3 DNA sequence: TGTGCCACCAGCGGAAATAGCGGACAGACCCAGTACTTC.

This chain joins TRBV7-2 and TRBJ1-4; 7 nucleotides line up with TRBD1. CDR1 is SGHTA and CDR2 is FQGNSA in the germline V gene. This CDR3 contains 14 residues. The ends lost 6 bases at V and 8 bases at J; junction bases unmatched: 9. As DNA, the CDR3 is TGTGCCAGCAGTCTAGGGACAGAGGTCGAAAAACTGTTTTTT. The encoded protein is CASSLGTEVEKLFF. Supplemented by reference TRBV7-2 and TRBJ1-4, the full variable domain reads GAGVSQSPSNKVTEKGKDVELRCDPISGHTALYWYRQSLGQGLEFLIYFQGNSAPDKSGLPSDRFSAERTGGSVSTLTIQRTQQEDSAVYLCASSLGTEVEKLFFGSGTQLSVL.

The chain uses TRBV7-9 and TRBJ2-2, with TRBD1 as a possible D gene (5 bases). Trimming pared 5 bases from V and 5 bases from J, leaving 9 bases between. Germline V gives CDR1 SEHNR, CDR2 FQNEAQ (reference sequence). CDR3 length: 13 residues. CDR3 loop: CASSQGPTGELFF. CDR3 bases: TGTGCCAGCAGCCAGGGCCCGACCGGGGAGCTGTTTTTT.

This CDR3 reads CATLQGPGNTIYF. For the CDR3, the DNA is TGTGCCACCTTACAGGGGCCTGGAAACACCATATATTTT. The rearrangement links TRBV28 to TRBJ1-3; TRBD1 aligns across 7 bases. Germline V gene sequence: CDR1 MDHEN, CDR2 SYDVKM. Trimming at V came to 10 bases and at J to 2 bases, leaving 5 bases not matched to a gene. This CDR3 has 13 amino acids. Variable domain in full (rest from reference TRBV28 and TRBJ1-3): DVKVTQSSRYLVKRTGEKVFLECVQDMDHENMFWYRQDPGLGLRLIYFSYDVKMKEKGDIPEGYSVSREKKERFSLILESASTNQTSMYLCATLQGPGNTIYFGEGSWLTVV.

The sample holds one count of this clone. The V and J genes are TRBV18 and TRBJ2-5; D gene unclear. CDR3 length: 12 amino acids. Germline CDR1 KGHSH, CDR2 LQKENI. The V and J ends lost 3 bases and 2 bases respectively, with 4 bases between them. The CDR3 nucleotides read TGTGCCAGCTCACCCCAACAAGAGACCCAGTACTTC. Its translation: CASSPQQETQYF.

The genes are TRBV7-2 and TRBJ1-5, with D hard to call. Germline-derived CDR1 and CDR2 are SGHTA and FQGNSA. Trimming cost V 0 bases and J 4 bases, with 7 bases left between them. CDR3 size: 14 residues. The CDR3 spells CASSLASYNQPQHF. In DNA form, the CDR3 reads TGTGCCAGCAGCTTAGCAAGCTATAATCAGCCCCAGCATTTT. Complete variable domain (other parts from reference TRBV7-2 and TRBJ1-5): GAGVSQSPSNKVTEKGKDVELRCDPISGHTALYWYRQSLGQGLEFLIYFQGNSAPDKSGLPSDRFSAERTGGSVSTLTIQRTQQEDSAVYLCASSLASYNQPQHFGDGTRLSIL.

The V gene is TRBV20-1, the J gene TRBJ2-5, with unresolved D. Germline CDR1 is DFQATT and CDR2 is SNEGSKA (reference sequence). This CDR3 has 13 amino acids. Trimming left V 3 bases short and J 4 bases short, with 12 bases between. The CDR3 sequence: CSASPPSRETQYF. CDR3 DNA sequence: TGCAGTGCTAGTCCTCCGTCTCGAGAGACCCAGTACTTC.

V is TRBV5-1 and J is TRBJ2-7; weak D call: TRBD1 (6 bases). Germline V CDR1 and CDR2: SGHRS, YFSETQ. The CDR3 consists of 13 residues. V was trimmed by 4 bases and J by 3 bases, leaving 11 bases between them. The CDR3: CASSVDSLYEQYF. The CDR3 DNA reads TGCGCCAGCAGCGTGGACAGCCTCTACGAGCAGTACTTC.

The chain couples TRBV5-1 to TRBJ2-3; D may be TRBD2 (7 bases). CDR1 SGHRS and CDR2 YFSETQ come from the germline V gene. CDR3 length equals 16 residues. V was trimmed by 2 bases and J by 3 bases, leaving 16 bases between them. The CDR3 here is CASSLQGGRQTDTQYF. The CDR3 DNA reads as TGCGCCAGCAGCTTACAGGGAGGGAGGCAAACAGATACGCAGTATTTT.

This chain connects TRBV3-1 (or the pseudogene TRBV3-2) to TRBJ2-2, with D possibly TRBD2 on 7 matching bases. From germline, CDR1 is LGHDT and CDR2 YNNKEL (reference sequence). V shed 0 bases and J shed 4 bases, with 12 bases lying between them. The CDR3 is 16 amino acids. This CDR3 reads CASSQESGGGTGELFF. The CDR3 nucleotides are TGTGCCAGCAGCCAAGAATCGGGGGGCGGCACCGGGGAGCTGTTTTTT.

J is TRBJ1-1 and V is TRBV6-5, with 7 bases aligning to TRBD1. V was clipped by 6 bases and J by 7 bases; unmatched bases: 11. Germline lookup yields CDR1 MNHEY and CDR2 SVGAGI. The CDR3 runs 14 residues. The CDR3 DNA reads TGTGCCAGCAGGCCCACAGGGGCATACAGTGAAGCTTTCTTT. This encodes CASRPTGAYSEAFF.

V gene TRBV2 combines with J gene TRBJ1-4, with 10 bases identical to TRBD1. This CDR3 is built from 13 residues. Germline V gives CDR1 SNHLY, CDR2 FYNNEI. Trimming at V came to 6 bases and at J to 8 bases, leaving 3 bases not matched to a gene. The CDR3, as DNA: TGTGCCAGCAGCGGGACAGGGGTCGAAAAACTGTTTTTT. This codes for CASSGTGVEKLFF.

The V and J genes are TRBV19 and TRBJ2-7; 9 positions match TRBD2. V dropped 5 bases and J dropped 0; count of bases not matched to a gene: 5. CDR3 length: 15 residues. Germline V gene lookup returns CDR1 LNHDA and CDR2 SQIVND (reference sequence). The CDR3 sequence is CASSWASGVSYEQYF. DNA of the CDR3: TGTGCCAGTAGTTGGGCTAGCGGGGTCTCCTACGAGCAGTACTTC.

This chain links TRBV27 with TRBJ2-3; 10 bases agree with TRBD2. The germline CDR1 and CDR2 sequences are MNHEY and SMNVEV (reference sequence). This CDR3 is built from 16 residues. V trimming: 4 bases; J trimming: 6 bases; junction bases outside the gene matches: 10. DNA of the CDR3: TGTGCCAGCAGTTCGACTAGCGGGCACGCCTCGGATACGCAGTATTTT. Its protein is CASSSTSGHASDTQYF.

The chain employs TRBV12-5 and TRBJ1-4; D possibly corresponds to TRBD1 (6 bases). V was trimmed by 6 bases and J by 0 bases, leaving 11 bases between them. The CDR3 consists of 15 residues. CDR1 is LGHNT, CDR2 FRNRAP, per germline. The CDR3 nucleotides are TGTGCTAGTGGAGAAGACAGGTCAACTAATGAAAAACTGTTTTTT. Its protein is CASGEDRSTNEKLFF.

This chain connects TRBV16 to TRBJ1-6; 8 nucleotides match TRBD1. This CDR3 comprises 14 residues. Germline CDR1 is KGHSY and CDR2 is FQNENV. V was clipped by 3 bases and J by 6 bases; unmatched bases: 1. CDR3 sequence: CASSQGTGNSPLHF. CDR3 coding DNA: TGTGCCAGCAGCCAGGGGACAGGTAATTCACCCCTCCACTTT.